Sequencing of this TCR beta chain was carried out in a study of CD8+ T cells in alopecia areata. The study's findings and limits: Clarity of TCR sharing across patients fell short of that in mice, possibly HLA-related. Normal scalp showed lower clonality than lesional scalp, especially alopecia totalis/universalis.

Extracted from the samples, RNA was reverse transcribed into cDNA to serve as the sequencing template. The repertoire was sequenced with immunoSEQ multiplex PCR; TCRdb's copy has only in-frame clones and lacks some. The sample carries about 140,000 clones, roughly 62% recorded once. In the case of this clone: The antigen remains unidentified.

The CDR3 sequence is 10 residues long. CDR1 is SGHRS, CDR2 YFSETQ, per germline. Between the trimmed V and J ends, which lost 4 bases and 8 bases, there was a span of 6 bases. Obtained from alopecia areata patients were lesional scalp punch biopsies along with peripheral blood. Sorting from PBMCs produced CD4+ and CD8+ T cells. V is TRBV5-1 and J is TRBJ1-2; D remains ambiguous. This receptor was identified in a human donor with alopecia areata. The material was CD4+ T cells sorted from blood, obtained at week 0. The CDR3 region is CASSLVGYTF. The CDR3, as DNA: TGCGCCAGCAGCCTAGTAGGCTACACCTTC.